A selection of T cell receptor beta chains follows, all from one sample in a study of PD-1 blockade in classical Hodgkin lymphoma. TCRdb's table, derived via immunoSEQ multiplex PCR, lists solely in-frame clones and lacks some. The sample lists under 95,000 clones, 92% occurring once. The sample here was peripheral blood mononuclear cells (PBMCs), taken before the second cycle of nivolumab. These receptors all come from a human donor with classical Hodgkin lymphoma. Both conserved end residues are part of each CDR3. A D gene is named only where the DNA matches it firmly. Where a row states a size, it is once, few, many or the class of an expanded clone; other rows omit it.

D gene	V gene	clone size	J gene	CDR3 protein	CDR3 DNA
TRBD1	TRBV5-5	once	TRBJ1-5	CASSRSGGGQPQHF	TGTGCCAGCAGCCGGTCAGGGGGGGGTCAGCCCCAGCATTTT
.	TRBV27	.	TRBJ2-2	CASSQSQGARTGELFF	TGTGCCAGCAGTCAGTCTCAAGGGGCCCGCACCGGGGAGCTGTTTTTT
.	TRBV28	.	TRBJ1-2	CASSYRTVVF	TGTGCCAGCAGTTATCGGACAGTCGTCTTC
TRBD1	TRBV7-8	.	TRBJ1-1	CASSPIRGRGTEAFF	TGTGCCAGCAGCCCCATCAGGGGGCGAGGAACTGAAGCTTTCTTT
.	TRBV2	.	TRBJ1-2	CASTSSTGYTF	TGTGCCAGCACTAGTTCAACTGGCTACACCTTC
.	TRBV4-1	.	TRBJ1-2	CASSQVPYQKQGKAGYTF	TGCGCCAGCAGCCAAGTGCCCTATCAAAAACAGGGAAAGGCTGGCTACACCTTC
.	TRBV12-2	.	TRBJ1-2	CASRPLRAANYGYTF	TGTGCAAGTCGCCCCCTACGGGCCGCTAACTATGGCTACACCTTC
TRBD2	TRBV7-2	.	TRBJ2-5	CASSLGVSGGRGETQYF	TGTGCCAGCAGCTTAGGGGTTAGCGGGGGACGAGGGGAGACCCAGTACTTC
.	TRBV12-5	few	TRBJ2-5	CASGLAWEETQYF	TGTGCTAGTGGTTTGGCCTGGGAAGAGACCCAGTACTTC
.	TRBV20-1	.	TRBJ2-1	CSALRDSQFF	TGCAGTGCGTTGCGGGACAGTCAGTTCTTC
.	TRBV30	.	TRBJ1-5	CAWSRGDQPQHF	TGTGCCTGGAGTAGGGGTGATCAGCCCCAGCATTTT
.	TRBV27	.	TRBJ2-3	CASSLAQTQDTDTQYF	TGTGCCAGCAGTTTAGCGCAGACCCAAGACACAGATACGCAGTATTTT
.	TRBV6-1	.	TRBJ2-5	CASSQGTQYF	TGTGCCAGCAGTCAAGGGACCCAGTACTTC
.	TRBV27	.	TRBJ2-5	CASRDAGRGETQYF	TGTGCCAGCAGGGACGCGGGCCGTGGAGAGACCCAGTACTTC
.	TRBV10-1	.	TRBJ2-3	CASSEAGPTDTQYF	TGCGCCAGCAGTGAGGCGGGACCCACCGATACGCAGTATTTT
.	TRBV7-3	.	TRBJ1-1	CASSLRGGHLREAFF	TGTGCCAGCAGCTTAAGGGGGGGACACCTCAGAGAGGCTTTCTTT
.	TRBV19	once	TRBJ1-5	CASKYGYSNQPQHF	TGTGCCAGTAAATACGGGTATAGCAATCAGCCCCAGCATTTT
TRBD2	TRBV9	.	TRBJ2-1	CASSTPSAGGYNEQFF	TGTGCCAGCAGCACTCCTAGTGCGGGAGGGTACAATGAGCAGTTCTTC
TRBD2	TRBV19	.	TRBJ2-1	CASSIAGLAGIPGQFF	TGTGCCAGTAGTATAGCCGGACTAGCGGGAATCCCAGGCCAGTTCTTC
.	TRBV7-4	.	TRBJ2-7	CASSLVGCWGYEQYF	TGTGCCAGCAGCTTAGTAGGGTGCTGGGGCTACGAGCAGTACTTC
.	TRBV19	.	TRBJ2-7	CASREQGWLPFEQYF	TGTGCCAGCAGGGAACAGGGTTGGCTCCCATTCGAGCAGTACTTC
.	TRBV5-6	.	TRBJ1-4	CASSLVRGTEKLFF	TGTGCCAGCAGCTTGGTTCGGGGGACAGAAAAACTGTTTTTT
.	TRBV7-9	.	TRBJ2-5	CAGSPHQETQYF	TGTGCCGGGTCCCCGCACCAAGAGACCCAGTACTTC
TRBD2	TRBV2	.	TRBJ2-3	CASSGISGTSGADTQYF	TGTGCCAGCAGTGGAATTTCCGGGACTAGCGGAGCAGATACGCAGTATTTT
.	TRBV5-6	.	TRBJ2-7	CASSLRLSYEQYF	TGTGCCAGCAGCTTGAGGCTCAGCTACGAGCAGTACTTC
TRBD2	TRBV27	.	TRBJ2-7	CASSLRGVAGGPGYEQYF	TGTGCCAGCAGTCTAAGGGGTGTTGCGGGAGGACCCGGGTACGAGCAGTACTTC
TRBD1	TRBV6-4	.	TRBJ1-2	CASSPLSTGTGYGYTF	TGTGCCAGCAGCCCCCTCTCTACCGGGACAGGCTATGGCTACACCTTC
TRBD2	TRBV5-4	.	TRBJ2-7	CASSPGTSGGTYEQYF	TGTGCCAGCAGCCCAGGGACTAGCGGGGGAACCTACGAGCAGTACTTC
.	TRBV5-1	.	TRBJ2-7	CASSIGFSYEQYF	TGCGCCAGCAGTATTGGTTTTTCCTACGAGCAGTACTTC
TRBD1	TRBV7-2	.	TRBJ2-7	CASSATGTGLFHEQYF	TGTGCCAGCAGCGCCACCGGGACAGGGTTATTCCACGAGCAGTACTTC
.	TRBV19	.	TRBJ2-3	CASTGDPDTQYF	TGTGCCAGTACCGGGGACCCAGATACGCAGTATTTT
.	TRBV6-5	.	TRBJ2-2	CASSYPRAGELFF	TGTGCCAGCAGTTATCCCCGTGCCGGGGAGCTGTTTTTT
.	TRBV6-5	.	TRBJ2-2	CASRNGGVTGELFF	TGTGCCAGCAGAAACGGGGGAGTGACCGGGGAGCTGTTTTTT
.	TRBV29-1	.	TRBJ1-5	CSVGEGQPQHF	TGCAGCGTTGGAGAGGGGCAGCCCCAGCATTTT
.	TRBV29-1	.	TRBJ2-7	CSVGVGMAAEQYF	TGCAGCGTCGGGGTGGGGATGGCGGCCGAGCAGTACTTC
.	TRBV27	.	TRBJ2-3	CASSLGVTDTQYF	TGTGCCAGCAGTTTAGGGGTCACAGATACGCAGTATTTT
.	TRBV11-2	.	TRBJ2-7	CASSVSPGTTREQYF	TGTGCCAGCAGCGTTAGCCCCGGGACAACACGCGAGCAGTACTTC
.	TRBV7-3	.	TRBJ1-1	CASSPQGNTEAFF	TGTGCCAGCAGCCCTCAGGGGAACACTGAAGCTTTCTTT
.	TRBV6-6	once	TRBJ1-2	CASSPPGGNYGYTF	TGTGCCAGCAGTCCACCCGGGGGGAACTATGGCTACACCTTC
.	TRBV27	once	TRBJ1-5	CASSLTGPPRFYSNQPQHF	TGTGCCAGCAGTTTAACAGGGCCCCCTCGATTTTATAGCAATCAGCCCCAGCATTTT
TRBD2	TRBV4-1	.	TRBJ2-1	CASSQVGGGSGRPNNEQFF	TGCGCCAGCAGCCAAGTAGGAGGGGGTAGCGGGAGACCCAACAATGAGCAGTTCTTC
.	TRBV30	.	TRBJ1-6	CAWSVLSDFNSPLHF	TGTGCCTGGAGTGTACTATCGGATTTTAATTCACCCCTCCACTTT
.	TRBV4-1	.	TRBJ2-3	CASSRLAERVSDTQYF	TGCGCCAGCAGCCGTCTAGCCGAAAGGGTATCCGATACGCAGTATTTT
.	TRBV29-1	.	TRBJ1-5	CSVEEGGDQPQHF	TGCAGCGTTGAGGAGGGTGGCGATCAGCCCCAGCATTTT
TRBD2	TRBV10-3	.	TRBJ2-5	CAISESVMTSGSQETQYF	TGTGCCATCAGTGAGTCAGTGATGACTAGCGGGAGCCAAGAGACCCAGTACTTC
.	TRBV7-3	.	TRBJ1-1	CASSFDSNTEAFF	TGTGCCAGCAGCTTCGACTCGAACACTGAAGCTTTCTTT
.	TRBV7-6	.	TRBJ2-7	CASSLGGDYEQYF	TGTGCCAGCAGCTTAGGGGGGGACTACGAGCAGTACTTC
.	TRBV5-1	.	TRBJ1-3	CASSLGGDSGNTIYF	TGCGCCAGCAGCTTGGGAGGGGACTCTGGAAACACCATATATTTT
TRBD2	TRBV6-1	.	TRBJ2-5	CASSKAGGYQETQYF	TGTGCCAGCAGTAAGGCGGGAGGGTACCAAGAGACCCAGTACTTC
TRBD1	TRBV28	once	TRBJ1-4	CASSLLQGAATNEKLFF	TGTGCCAGCAGTTTACTTCAGGGGGCGGCTACTAATGAAAAACTGTTTTTT
.	TRBV29-1	.	TRBJ2-1	CSVEAGGAGAYNEQFF	TGCAGCGTTGAAGCAGGGGGAGCGGGAGCCTACAATGAGCAGTTCTTC